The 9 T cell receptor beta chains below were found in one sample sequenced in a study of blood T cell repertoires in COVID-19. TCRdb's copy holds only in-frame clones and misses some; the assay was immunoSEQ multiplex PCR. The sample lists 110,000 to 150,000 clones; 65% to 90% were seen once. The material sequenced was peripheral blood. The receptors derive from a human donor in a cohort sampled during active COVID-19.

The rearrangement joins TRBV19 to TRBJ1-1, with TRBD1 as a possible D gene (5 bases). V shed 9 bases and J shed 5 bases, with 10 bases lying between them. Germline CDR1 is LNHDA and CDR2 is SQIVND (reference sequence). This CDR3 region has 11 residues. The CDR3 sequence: CASSYRTEAFF. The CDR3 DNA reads TGTGCCAGCTCCTACAGGACTGAAGCTTTCTTT.

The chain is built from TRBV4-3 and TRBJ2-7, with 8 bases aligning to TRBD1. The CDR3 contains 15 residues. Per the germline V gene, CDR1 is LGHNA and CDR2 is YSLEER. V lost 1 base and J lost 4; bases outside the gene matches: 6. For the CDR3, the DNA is TGCGCCAGCAGCCAAGTTTGGACAGGGCCTTACGAGCAGTACTTC. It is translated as CASSQVWTGPYEQYF.

CDR3: CASSYSSGGGEKLFF. The CDR3 region has the DNA TGTGCCAGCAGTTACTCGTCCGGGGGAGGTGAAAAACTGTTTTTT. The chain couples TRBV6-2 or TRBV6-3 to TRBJ1-4; tentative D call: TRBD1 (5 bases). The CDR3 spans 15 residues. Germline CDR1 and CDR2: MNHEY and SVGEGT. Trimming took 0 bases from V and 7 from J, leaving 12 bases between them.

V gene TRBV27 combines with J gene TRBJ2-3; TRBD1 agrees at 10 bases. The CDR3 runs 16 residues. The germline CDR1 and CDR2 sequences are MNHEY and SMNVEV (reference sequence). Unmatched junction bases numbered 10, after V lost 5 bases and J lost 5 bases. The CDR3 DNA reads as TGTGCCAGCAGTGGGACAGGGGACCACCTGGTAGATACGCAGTATTTT. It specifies CASSGTGDHLVDTQYF.

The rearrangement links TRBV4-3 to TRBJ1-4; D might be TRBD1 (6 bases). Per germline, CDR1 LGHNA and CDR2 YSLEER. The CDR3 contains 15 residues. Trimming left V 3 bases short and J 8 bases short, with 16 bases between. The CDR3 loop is CASSHMRGIGEKLFF. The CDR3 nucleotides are TGCGCCAGCAGCCACATGAGGGGGATAGGGGAAAAACTGTTTTTT.

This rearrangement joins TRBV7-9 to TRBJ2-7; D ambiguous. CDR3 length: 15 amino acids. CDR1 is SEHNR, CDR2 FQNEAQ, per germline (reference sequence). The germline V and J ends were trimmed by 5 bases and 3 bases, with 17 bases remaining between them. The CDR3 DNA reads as TGTGCCAGCAGCGCCAGGTCAGATGGAAACTACGAGCAGTACTTC. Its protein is CASSARSDGNYEQYF.

As DNA, the CDR3 is TGCGCCAGCAGCTTGGGTCAGGGTGTCTACGAGCAGTACTTC. Its protein product is CASSLGQGVYEQYF. The rearrangement uses TRBV5-1 and TRBJ2-7; D perhaps matches TRBD1 (5 bases). V lost 0 bases and J lost 3, with 10 bases in between. CDR3 length equals 14 residues. CDR1 is SGHRS, CDR2 YFSETQ, per germline.

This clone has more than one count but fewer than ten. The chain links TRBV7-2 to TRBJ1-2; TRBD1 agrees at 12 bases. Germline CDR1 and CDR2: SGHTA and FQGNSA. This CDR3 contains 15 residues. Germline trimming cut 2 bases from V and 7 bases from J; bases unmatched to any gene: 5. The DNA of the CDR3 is TGTGCCAGCAGCTTAAGGGGACAGGGGGCAGGTGGCTACACCTTC. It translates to CASSLRGQGAGGYTF.

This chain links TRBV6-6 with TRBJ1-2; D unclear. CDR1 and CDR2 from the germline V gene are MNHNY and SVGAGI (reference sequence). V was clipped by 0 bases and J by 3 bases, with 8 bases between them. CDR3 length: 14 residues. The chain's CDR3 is CASSYSVGHYGYTF. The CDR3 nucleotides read TGTGCCAGCAGTTACTCAGTCGGTCACTATGGCTACACCTTC.